This T cell receptor (beta chain) was sequenced in a study of blood T cell repertoires in COVID-19. Study at large: COVID-19 samples, acute and convalescent, were from the United States, Italy and Spain. T cells, B-cell-depleted T cells, or PBMCs provided the cDNA or gDNA that served as material.

Original data processing: Scientists estimated how many nucleated cells there were by amplifying reference gene primers. Using immunoSEQ multiplex PCR, the repertoire was profiled, and TCRdb retains in-frame clones only, with some absent. The V and J calls and the clone size are those of that table, but D and trimming were determined from the DNA. The sample holds about 250,000 clones, nearly 90% seen once. Germline loops: CDR1 SNHLY, CDR2 FYNNEI. This CDR3 is 11 amino acids long. V lost 8 bases to trimming and J lost 8 bases, with 12 bases between them. The V and J genes are TRBV2 and TRBJ1-2; no clear D gene. The sequenced sample was peripheral blood. The sequence derives from a man aged 18 to 29 with active or convalescent COVID-19. In nucleotides, the CDR3 is TGTGCCAGCTCCCTGGCAGGCGGCTACACCTTC. Encoded protein: CASSLAGGYTF.